A selection of T cell receptor beta chains follows, all from one sample in a study of beta chain features in type 1 diabetes. The assay was immunoSEQ multiplex PCR, and TCRdb's table has in-frame clones only and misses some. The sample includes about 260,000 clones, just over 20% of them seen just once. Sequencing input: naive CD4+ T cells from blood. The receptors originated from a woman aged 40 to 50 with type 1 diabetes. Each CDR3 is given without its conserved first and last residue. The order of the fields is V gene, J gene, CDR3 protein.

V gene: TRBV5-1; J gene: TRBJ2-5; CDR3 protein: ASSLGTSGPQETQY
V gene: TRBV7-9; J gene: TRBJ2-7; CDR3 protein: ASSPLGGGAFYEQY
V gene: TRBV28; J gene: TRBJ2-1; CDR3 protein: ASSLDTGLPDEQF
V gene: TRBV28; J gene: TRBJ1-5; CDR3 protein: ASSFPNREQGPQH
V gene: TRBV9; J gene: TRBJ2-1; CDR3 protein: ASSVGGRGRVNEQF
V gene: TRBV4-3; J gene: TRBJ2-7; CDR3 protein: ASSQDHTSGTYEQY
V gene: TRBV9; J gene: TRBJ2-3; CDR3 protein: ASSLGAEATDTQY
V gene: TRBV5-1; J gene: TRBJ1-5; CDR3 protein: ASSSGGMGQPQH
V gene: TRBV29-1; J gene: TRBJ1-1; CDR3 protein: SVSTGDGAF
V gene: TRBV15; J gene: TRBJ2-7; CDR3 protein: ATSRDRRLEQY
V gene: TRBV14; J gene: TRBJ1-1; CDR3 protein: ASSPPGTGEAF
V gene: TRBV30; J gene: TRBJ2-3; CDR3 protein: AWSVGTAGGSTDTQY
V gene: TRBV9; J gene: TRBJ2-3; CDR3 protein: ASSVPGQLTDTQY
V gene: TRBV5-4; J gene: TRBJ1-1; CDR3 protein: ASSAGGWAF